Listed below are T cell receptor beta chains from one sample, sequenced in a study of blood T cell repertoires in COVID-19. Sequencing used immunoSEQ multiplex PCR; TCRdb keeps in-frame clones, though not all of them. Of about 180,000 clones listed, approximately 80% are singletons. Sequencing was carried out using peripheral blood. These TCRs come from a human donor in a cohort sampled during active COVID-19. Both conserved end residues are part of each CDR3. Fields, in order: clone size, D gene, V gene, J gene, CDR3 DNA, CDR3 protein. A D gene is named only where the DNA matches it firmly. A row's size may be missing; if present it is once, few, many or a size class.

-	-	TRBV28	TRBJ2-7	TGTGCCAGCAGTGATACAGGGTACTCCTACGAGCAGTACTTC	CASSDTGYSYEQYF
-	-	TRBV6-6	TRBJ1-2	TGTGCCAGCAGAGACACGACGGGGGTGAACTATGGCTACACCTTC	CASRDTTGVNYGYTF
-	-	TRBV6-2/TRBV6-3	TRBJ1-5	TGTGCCAGCAGTTACGAGGAGGGTCAGCCCCAGCATTTT	CASSYEEGQPQHF
-	TRBD2	TRBV7-3	TRBJ2-1	TGTGCCAGCAGCCCCGCGGGGGGGCCCTACAATGAGCAGTTCTTC	CASSPAGGPYNEQFF
-	TRBD1	TRBV10-3	TRBJ1-1	TGTGCCATCAGGAGGGACAGCAACACTGAAGCTTTCTTT	CAIRRDSNTEAFF
-	TRBD2	TRBV6-2/TRBV6-3	TRBJ2-1	TGTGCCAGCAGTTGGGCGTCAGGGTTGGGACTAGCGGGAAACAATGAGCAGTTCTTC	CASSWASGLGLAGNNEQFF
-	-	TRBV3-1/TRBV3-2	TRBJ1-3	TGTGCCAGCAGCCAGAACAGGGCTTATAATGGAAACACCATATATTTT	CASSQNRAYNGNTIYF
-	-	TRBV4-1	TRBJ1-1	TGCGCCAGCAGCCAAGAAGGGCGGGGAACTGAAGCTTTCTTT	CASSQEGRGTEAFF
-	-	TRBV6-5	TRBJ1-4	TGTGCCAGCAGCCTCGAAACAGGCAATGAAAAACTGTTTTTT	CASSLETGNEKLFF
-	-	TRBV14	TRBJ2-1	TGTGCCAGCAGCCAGAAGGCGGGTCTCAGCTCCTACAATGAGCAGTTCTTC	CASSQKAGLSSYNEQFF
-	-	TRBV11-3	TRBJ2-6	TGTGCCAGCAGCTCAGGGGCCCGCTCTGGGGCCAACGTCCTGACTTTC	CASSSGARSGANVLTF
-	TRBD1	TRBV24-1	TRBJ2-7	TGTGCCACCAGTGATGGGACAGGGGGCTCCTACGAGCAGTACTTC	CATSDGTGGSYEQYF
-	-	TRBV7-9	TRBJ1-2	TGTGCCAGCAGCTTGGCGCAGGGGTTAGGCTACACCTTC	CASSLAQGLGYTF
once	-	TRBV11-3	TRBJ2-7	TGTGCCAGCAGCTGGGGCCAGGGAAGCGAGCAGTACTTC	CASSWGQGSEQYF
-	TRBD1	TRBV19	TRBJ1-4	TGTGCCAGTAGTATTTTCATAGGACAGGGGAGTGACGATTCCCCTAATGAAAAACTGTTTTTT	CASSIFIGQGSDDSPNEKLFF
-	-	TRBV4-1	TRBJ2-7	TGCGCCAGCAGCCAAGCAGGTGACAGCTCCTACGAGCAGTACTTC	CASSQAGDSSYEQYF
-	TRBD1	TRBV5-1	TRBJ2-2	TGCGCCAGCAGCTTGGGGGACAGGGCGCTGTTTTTT	CASSLGDRALFF
-	-	TRBV6-2/TRBV6-3	TRBJ2-6	TGTGCCAGCAGCAGGGAGTCTGGGGCCAACGTCCTGACTTTC	CASSRESGANVLTF
-	-	TRBV27	TRBJ2-7	TGTGCCAGCAGTCCCCACTCCTACGAGCAGTACTTC	CASSPHSYEQYF
once	TRBD1	TRBV7-6	TRBJ1-2	TGTGCCAGCAGCTCTAGACAGGGGGCTAACTATGGCTACACCTTC	CASSSRQGANYGYTF
few	-	TRBV7-9	TRBJ2-3	TGTGCCAGCAGCTTAGCTGCGGCAATCCTAACAGATACGCAGTATTTT	CASSLAAAILTDTQYF
-	TRBD1	TRBV19	TRBJ2-1	TGTGCCAGTAGTAGGGGGACAGGTGAGCAGTTCTTC	CASSRGTGEQFF
once	TRBD2	TRBV28	TRBJ2-1	TGTGCCAGCAGGGCGGGACTACCAACCAATGAGCAGTTCTTC	CASRAGLPTNEQFF
once	TRBD2	TRBV5-1	TRBJ2-7	TGCGCCAGCAGCTCGGGATTCGGGGCGGCGGGAGTCTACGAGCAGTACTTC	CASSSGFGAAGVYEQYF
-	TRBD1	TRBV5-8	TRBJ1-5	TGTGCCAGCAGCCTTCGAGGGGGCGCGGGTCAGCCCCAGCATTTT	CASSLRGGAGQPQHF
many	TRBD1	TRBV6-2/TRBV6-3	TRBJ1-5	TGTGCCAGCAGTCGTGACAGGGAAACCGGCAATCAGCCCCAGCATTTT	CASSRDRETGNQPQHF
-	-	TRBV7-2	TRBJ1-1	TGTGCCAGCAGCCCTATGGGGGGGAACACTGAAGCTTTCTTT	CASSPMGGNTEAFF
-	-	TRBV19	TRBJ1-1	TGTGCCAGTAGTATACCCGGGGGGGGTAACACTGAAGCTTTCTTT	CASSIPGGGNTEAFF
-	TRBD2	TRBV7-3	TRBJ2-5	TGTGCCAGCAGCTACCAAGGCGGGGGGCTCCAAGAGACCCAGTACTTC	CASSYQGGGLQETQYF
-	-	TRBV28	TRBJ1-5	TGTGCCAGCAGAGCCGGGGGTCTTTCCAATCAGCCCCAGCATTTT	CASRAGGLSNQPQHF
-	TRBD1	TRBV10-2	TRBJ1-6	TGCGCCAGCAGTGAGTCTACAGGGGCGGGATCACCCCTCCACTTT	CASSESTGAGSPLHF
-	-	TRBV27	TRBJ2-7	TGTGCCAGCAGTTTATCCGAGAGCTCCTACGAGCAGTACTTC	CASSLSESSYEQYF
few	-	TRBV19	TRBJ2-7	TGTGCCAGTAGTGGTTCTTACCGGGACTTCCGCTACGAGCAGTACTTC	CASSGSYRDFRYEQYF
-	TRBD2	TRBV28	TRBJ2-1	TGTGCCAGCAGCCTACCAGCGGGAGGGCCCCATGAGCAGTTCTTC	CASSLPAGGPHEQFF
few	TRBD1	TRBV19	TRBJ1-1	TGTGCCAGTAGTCCCGGGACAGGGATGATGAACACTGAAGCTTTCTTT	CASSPGTGMMNTEAFF
-	TRBD1	TRBV7-9	TRBJ1-1	TGTGCCAGCAGCTTTTTAGGAGGGGACAGTGAAGCTTTCTTT	CASSFLGGDSEAFF
-	TRBD1	TRBV7-3	TRBJ1-2	TGTGCCAGCAGCCCTTCTCCGACAGGGCCGTGGTATGGCTACACCTTC	CASSPSPTGPWYGYTF
-	-	TRBV14	TRBJ2-7	TGTGCCAGCAGCCAAGTGGTCGTCAGAACCTACGAGCAGTACTTC	CASSQVVVRTYEQYF
few	-	TRBV5-6	TRBJ1-1	TGTGCCAGCAGCTCAACAGGGATAGCTAACACTGAAGCTTTCTTT	CASSSTGIANTEAFF
-	TRBD1	TRBV3-1/TRBV3-2	TRBJ1-4	TGTGCCAGCAGCCAAAGACAGGGGGTGGGGGAAAAACTGTTTTTT	CASSQRQGVGEKLFF
-	-	TRBV6-6	TRBJ2-2	TGTGCCAGCAGTTACAATGACAGGCGCACCGGGGAGCTGTTTTTT	CASSYNDRRTGELFF
-	-	TRBV19	TRBJ2-1	TGTGCCAGTAGTATAGGCCCCAGCTCCTACAATGAGCAGTTCTTC	CASSIGPSSYNEQFF
-	TRBD1	TRBV7-8	TRBJ1-4	TGTGCCAGCAGCCTGGGACAGGGGAATGAAAAACTGTTTTTT	CASSLGQGNEKLFF
-	-	TRBV6-2/TRBV6-3	TRBJ2-7	TGTGCCAGCAGTTTATGGCGGGACAGAGCCTACGAGCAGTACTTC	CASSLWRDRAYEQYF